These 32 T cell receptor beta chains came from one sample sequenced in a study of T-cell reconstitution after alpha-beta-depleted transplantation in children. This sample's TCRbeta library carried unique molecular identifier barcodes. One entry per CDR3 protein, called by TCRdb with MiXCR from the PCR reads. Altogether some 70,000 distinct CDR3 sequences are present, roughly 4.5% being singletons, with the ten largest covering 18%. The source material was PBMCs, mostly from graft donor cells, sampled 180 days after TCRalphabeta/CD19-depleted stem cell transplant. Every receptor here comes from a boy in the first two years of life who had a stem cell transplant for acute myeloid leukemia, so the T cells may come from the graft donor.

This clonotype was detected many times. The chain carries TRBV10-3 and TRBJ2-5, with TRBD2 identical over 7 bases. Trimming cost V 0 bases and J 3 bases; bases outside gene matches: 4. The CDR3 loop spans 15 amino acids. CDR1 and CDR2 from the germline V gene are ENHRY and SYGVKD. The CDR3 coding sequence is TGTGCCATCAGTGAGTCGAGGACTAGGGAAGAGACCCAGTACTTC. It specifies CAISESRTREETQYF.

This clonotype has at least ten counts. This chain joins TRBV5-1 and TRBJ2-5; D possibly corresponds to TRBD1 (6 bases). Germline CDR1 reads SGHRS; CDR2 reads YFSETQ. CDR3 length: 16 residues. Trimming took 5 bases from V and 4 from J, leaving 21 bases between them. As DNA, the CDR3 is TGCGCCAGCAGTACTTCTTGGCAGGGGACGGGAGAGACCCAGTACTTC. The encoded protein is CASSTSWQGTGETQYF. Supplemented by reference TRBV5-1 and TRBJ2-5, the full variable domain reads KAGVTQTPRYLIKTRGQQVTLSCSPISGHRSVSWYQQTPGQGLQFLFEYFSETQRNKGNFPGRFSGRQFSNSRSEMNVSTLELGDSALYLCASSTSWQGTGETQYFGPGTRLLVL.

This clonotype was detected many times. The chain links TRBV7-9 to TRBJ2-3; no clear D gene. This CDR3 has 15 amino acids. CDR1 and CDR2 from the germline V gene are SEHNR and FQNEAQ (reference sequence). V gave up 3 bases and J gave up 2 bases, with 12 bases separating them. CDR3 region: CASSFGGRYTDTQYF. For the CDR3, the DNA is TGTGCCAGCAGCTTCGGCGGCAGATACACAGATACGCAGTATTTT.

At least ten counts were recorded for this clonotype. The rearrangement uses TRBV29-1 and TRBJ2-3; 7 nucleotides align to TRBD1. With 6 bases clipped from V and 4 bases from J, the junction kept 4 bases outside the gene matches. CDR1 and CDR2 (germline): SQVTM, ANQGSEA. The CDR3 is made up of 12 amino acids. CDR3 sequence reads: CSVITGADTQYF. The CDR3 bases are TGCAGCGTGATAACAGGGGCAGATACGCAGTATTTT.

This clonotype was recorded at least ten times. V gene TRBV7-9 combines with J gene TRBJ2-3; the D gene could be TRBD1 or TRBD2 (5 bases each). CDR3 size: 12 residues. Trimming cost V 3 bases and J 11 bases, with 12 bases left between them. The germline V gene has CDR1 SEHNR and CDR2 FQNEAQ (reference sequence). CDR3 loop: CASSFPGRMQYF. The CDR3 DNA follows: TGTGCCAGCAGCTTCCCGGGACGCATGCAGTATTTT.

V gene TRBV29-1 combines with J gene TRBJ2-7; D gene uncertain. Trimming stripped 7 bases from V and 6 bases from J, with 16 bases between. The CDR3 contains 12 residues. The V gene's germline CDR1 is SQVTM and CDR2 ANQGSEA. The CDR3 coding sequence is TGCAGCGCCCTCGGGCACCGTGGCGAGCAGTACTTC. This gives the protein CSALGHRGEQYF.

In this sample, this clonotype turned up a few times. J is TRBJ2-3 and V is TRBV20-1, with 12 bases lining up with TRBD2. Trimming took 5 bases from V and 3 from J; bases not matched to a gene: 12. Per germline, CDR1 DFQATT and CDR2 SNEGSKA (reference sequence). This CDR3 spans 17 amino acids. The CDR3 sequence is CSAELAGGPLRTDTQYF. The CDR3 region has the DNA TGCAGTGCTGAACTAGCGGGGGGCCCGTTACGGACAGATACGCAGTATTTT.

This clonotype was counted many times. This sequence joins TRBV4-3 and TRBJ1-2, with D possibly matching TRBD1 (6 bases). This CDR3 is built from 16 residues. Trimming removed 2 bases from V and 5 bases from J, with 18 bases in between. Germline CDR1 and CDR2: LGHNA and YSLEER. The CDR3 protein is CASSQTGTSSLYGYTF. Written as DNA, the CDR3 is TGCGCCAGCAGCCAAACCGGGACAAGCTCCCTTTATGGCTACACCTTC.

This clonotype came up many times. The chain carries TRBV14 and TRBJ1-6; 9 bases fit TRBD1. The germline V gene has CDR1 SGHDN and CDR2 FVKESK. This CDR3 is built from 17 residues. The J segment lost 7 bases and the V segment lost 2 bases, leaving 9 bases of the junction unmatched. The DNA of the CDR3 is TGTGCCAGCAGCCAATCCCGACAGGGGGTGGTAAATTCACCCCTCCACTTT. Amino acid sequence: CASSQSRQGVVNSPLHF.

Ten or more counts support this clonotype. The chain uses TRBV11-2 and TRBJ2-7; D is possibly TRBD1 (6 bases). CDR1 is SGHAT, CDR2 FQNNGV, per germline. This CDR3 is built from 16 residues. The V gene lost 0 bases and the J gene lost 1 base, with 13 bases spanning the gap. The CDR3 region has the DNA TGTGCCAGCAGCTTAGAAGTTATGGGGGCGTCCTACGAGCAGTACTTC. Its protein is CASSLEVMGASYEQYF.

This clonotype was found many times. The chain is built from TRBV3-1 and TRBJ2-3, with D unclear. Trimming shortened V by 2 bases and J by 0 bases, and 6 bases separated the two germline ends. This CDR3 contains 14 residues. The V gene's germline CDR1 is LGHDT and CDR2 YNNKEL (reference sequence). The CDR3 is CASSQLSSTDTQYF. The CDR3 nucleotides are TGTGCCAGCAGCCAACTGTCTAGCACAGATACGCAGTATTTT.

In this sample, this clonotype turned up many times. The CDR3 DNA follows: TGCAGCGTATGTCGGGGCAGGGGGCATAAGGACACTGAAGCTTTCTTT. Protein: CSVCRGRGHKDTEAFF. This chain uses TRBV29-1 with TRBJ1-1, with TRBD1 matching over 8 bases. Germline values: CDR1 SQVTM, CDR2 ANQGSEA. The CDR3 totals 16 residues. V lost 6 bases to trimming and J lost 3 bases; unmatched junction nucleotides: 15.

The gene calls are TRBV10-3 and TRBJ2-2, with TRBD1 identical over 7 bases. The V gene's germline CDR1 is ENHRY and CDR2 SYGVKD. The CDR3 is made up of 18 amino acids. V lost 5 bases to trimming and J lost 2 bases; unmatched junction nucleotides: 14. CDR3 loop: CAISPNRGRNQNTGELFF. In nucleotides, the CDR3 is TGTGCCATCAGTCCAAACAGGGGTCGTAATCAAAACACCGGGGAGCTGTTTTTT.

The CDR3 here is CAISETLLLAGVGEQYF. Here the CDR3 DNA reads TGTGCCATCAGTGAGACCCTTCTTCTAGCGGGGGTTGGCGAGCAGTACTTC. The V gene is TRBV10-3, the J gene TRBJ2-7; TRBD2 aligns across 10 bases. This CDR3 has 17 amino acids. With V trimmed by 2 bases and J by 6 bases, 13 bases remained unmatched. Germline V lookup: CDR1 ENHRY, CDR2 SYGVKD.

This clonotype was detected ten times or more. The rearrangement joins TRBV20-1 to TRBJ2-5; TRBD2 agrees at 10 bases. Germline V gives CDR1 DFQATT, CDR2 SNEGSKA (reference sequence). V lost 5 bases to trimming and J lost 4 bases; unmatched junction nucleotides: 7. The CDR3 runs to 14 residues. The CDR3 DNA is TGCAGTGCTCTAAGCGGGGGGGCCAGAGAGACCCAGTACTTC. It is translated as CSALSGGARETQYF.

This clonotype has at least ten counts. V and J are TRBV18 and TRBJ2-4; D remains unclear. V was clipped by 4 bases and J by 0 bases, with 16 bases between them. In germline, CDR1 is KGHSH, CDR2 LQKENI. This CDR3 has 17 amino acids. In DNA, the CDR3 is TGTGCCAGCTCACACCTTACGCGGTCTCTAGCCAAAAACATTCAGTACTTC. Protein: CASSHLTRSLAKNIQYF.

The V call is TRBV20-1, the J call TRBJ2-5; possibly TRBD2 for D (5 bases). CDR3 length: 14 residues. Germline-derived CDR1 and CDR2 are DFQATT and SNEGSKA (reference sequence). V was pared by 2 bases and J by 4 bases, with 14 bases between. CDR3 sequence: CSARLSGVTETQYF. Here the CDR3 DNA reads TGCAGTGCTAGACTGAGCGGTGTTACAGAGACCCAGTACTTC.

Many counts were recorded for this clonotype. CDR3 residues: CASSLGLLAGGQETQYF. Written as DNA, the CDR3 is TGTGCCAGCAGTTTAGGATTACTAGCGGGGGGCCAAGAGACCCAGTACTTC. V is TRBV12-3 or TRBV12-4 and J is TRBJ2-5, with TRBD2 matching over 12 bases. Trimming at V came to 1 base and at J to 1 base, leaving 4 bases not matched to a gene. This CDR3 has 17 amino acids.

This clonotype was counted many times. The genes are TRBV20-1 and TRBJ2-3; weak D call: TRBD1 (6 bases). CDR1 DFQATT and CDR2 SNEGSKA come from the germline V gene (reference sequence). V was cut by 0 bases and J by 1 base, with 11 bases left in between. The CDR3 sequence is 15 residues long. CDR3 bases: TGCAGTGCTAGAGAGGCACAGGGCGGCACAGATACGCAGTATTTT. It translates to CSAREAQGGTDTQYF.

In this sample, this clonotype turned up many times. The rearrangement uses TRBV10-1 and TRBJ2-2; D uncertain. Germline assignment: CDR1 WNHNN and CDR2 SYGVQD (reference sequence). With 5 bases removed from V and 1 base from J, the gap between germline ends came to 5 bases. The CDR3 sequence is 13 residues long. The CDR3 DNA follows: TGCGCCAGCAGTTCTCTGAACACCGGGGAGCTGTTTTTT. Amino acid sequence: CASSSLNTGELFF.

This clonotype was seen many times. This CDR3 is CASSLPGASYEQYF. Written as DNA, the CDR3 is TGTGCCAGCAGCTTACCGGGAGCCTCCTACGAGCAGTACTTC. The V and J genes are TRBV7-9 and TRBJ2-7; D is possibly TRBD2 (6 bases). V was cut by 2 bases and J by 0 bases, with 8 bases left in between. Germline V CDR1 and CDR2: SEHNR, FQNEAQ (reference sequence). The CDR3 totals 14 residues.

This clonotype was detected ten times or more. V gene TRBV7-2 combines with J gene TRBJ2-3; D is unresolved. V lost 5 bases, J lost 9 bases, and 12 bases lay in between. CDR3 length equals 12 residues. Germline V lookup: CDR1 SGHTA, CDR2 FQGNSA. Here the CDR3 reads CASSETLGTQYF. The CDR3 DNA reads TGTGCCAGCAGCGAAACCCTTGGGACGCAGTATTTT.

This clonotype was counted at least ten times. V and J are TRBV20-1 and TRBJ2-7; a possible D gene is TRBD1 (6 bases). Germline CDR1 DFQATT, CDR2 SNEGSKA (reference sequence). V gave up 5 bases and J gave up 6 bases, with 20 bases separating them. The CDR3 is made up of 14 amino acids. The CDR3 bases are TGCAGTGCTGAGGGCGACAGGTTCTATCGCGAGCAGTACGTC. It encodes CSAEGDRFYREQYV.

This clonotype has at least ten counts. This chain connects TRBV7-6 to TRBJ2-6; D is ambiguous. The CDR3 runs to 17 residues. Trimming stripped 5 bases from V and 0 bases from J, with 14 bases between. Germline CDR1 reads SGHVS; CDR2 reads FNYEAQ. CDR3 region: CASSLPPSNSGANVLTF. The CDR3, as DNA: TGTGCCAGCAGCCTCCCGCCCTCTAACTCTGGGGCCAACGTCCTGACTTTC. The full variable domain, its missing parts supplied by reference TRBV7-6 and TRBJ2-6, is GAGVSQSPRYKVTKRGQDVALRCDPISGHVSLYWYRQALGQGPEFLTYFNYEAQQDKSGLPNDRFSAERPEGSISTLTIQRTEQRDSAMYRCASSLPPSNSGANVLTFGAGSRLTVL.

This clonotype was recorded many times. The chain has TRBV5-6 and TRBJ2-1; TRBD1 matches at 8 bases. The CDR3 is made up of 16 amino acids. Trimming removed 4 bases from V and 4 bases from J; junction bases left unmatched: 10. CDR1 and CDR2 from the germline V gene are SGHDT and YYEEEE. The CDR3 sequence: CASSPTGAPSYNEQFF. For the CDR3, the DNA is TGTGCCAGCAGCCCGACAGGGGCCCCATCTTACAATGAGCAGTTCTTC.

This clonotype was observed many times. The rearrangement uses TRBV7-7 and TRBJ2-2, with 9 bases aligning to TRBD1. The CDR3 contains 15 residues. Germline loops: CDR1 SSHAT, CDR2 FNYEAQ (reference sequence). The J segment lost 5 bases and the V segment lost 5 bases, leaving 6 bases of the junction unmatched. CDR3 loop: CASSPSGTGTGELFF. Here the CDR3 DNA reads TGTGCCAGCAGCCCCAGCGGGACAGGGACCGGGGAGCTGTTTTTT.

This clonotype was counted ten times or more. The DNA of the CDR3 is TGCAGTGCTAGCGGGGGACAGGCGGCTTCCGAGCAGTACTTC. It specifies CSASGGQAASEQYF. The genes are TRBV20-1 and TRBJ2-7; 8 bases align to TRBD1. Germline CDR1 DFQATT, CDR2 SNEGSKA (reference sequence). The V gene end was trimmed by 3 bases and the J gene end by 6 bases; junction bases not matched to a gene: 10. The CDR3 is 14 amino acids.

Ten or more counts support this clonotype. The DNA for the CDR3 is TGTGCCAGCAGTGAAAGCGAGGGAGGGGAGACCCAGTACTTC. Protein product: CASSESEGGETQYF. The V call is TRBV2, the J call TRBJ2-5; 7 bases match TRBD2. In germline, CDR1 is SNHLY, CDR2 FYNNEI. The CDR3 totals 14 residues. V lost 2 bases and J lost 5; bases outside the gene matches: 5.

This clonotype was seen many times. V is TRBV12-3 or TRBV12-4 and J is TRBJ2-1; 8 bases map to TRBD2. CDR3 length: 14 residues. The V and J ends lost 3 bases and 16 bases, in that order; junction bases with no gene match: 14. The CDR3: CASSLAGGGEPSFF. The CDR3 nucleotides are TGTGCCAGCAGTTTGGCGGGGGGCGGAGAGCCCAGCTTCTTC.

This clonotype was seen many times. The chain joins TRBV6-2 or TRBV6-3 to TRBJ1-5; D is uncertain. The CDR3 is made up of 13 amino acids. Germline assignment: CDR1 MNHEY and CDR2 SVGEGT. V was shortened by 2 bases and J by 4 bases, with 6 bases between the two germline ends. The CDR3 DNA reads TGTGCCAGCAGTTACAGGGAGAATCAGCCCCAGCATTTT. Encoded protein: CASSYRENQPQHF.

The table lists this clonotype with many counts. The rearrangement links TRBV25-1 to TRBJ1-5, with 7 bases lining up with TRBD1. Germline CDR1 is MGHDK and CDR2 is SYGVNS. The CDR3 is made up of 15 amino acids. J was trimmed by 4 bases and V by 2 bases; bases with no gene match: 5. The CDR3 spells CASSENSGGNQPQHF. CDR3 in DNA: TGTGCCAGCAGTGAAAATTCAGGGGGTAATCAGCCCCAGCATTTT. The whole variable domain, remainder taken from reference TRBV25-1 and TRBJ1-5, is EADIYQTPRYLVIGTGKKITLECSQTMGHDKMYWYQQDPGMELHLIHYSYGVNSTEKGDLSSESTVSRIRTEHFPLTLESARPSHTSQYLCASSENSGGNQPQHFGDGTRLSIL.

This clonotype was observed many times. The chain couples TRBV7-9 to TRBJ2-2; 12 bases fit TRBD2. After removal of 5 bases from V and 4 bases from J, the junction contained 8 bases not matched to a gene. This CDR3 is 17 amino acids long. Germline CDR1 and CDR2: SEHNR and FQNEAQ (reference sequence). The CDR3 reads CASSHTSGGKSTGELFF. For the CDR3, the DNA is TGTGCCAGCAGCCACACTAGCGGGGGGAAGTCCACCGGGGAGCTGTTTTTT.